Following are 30 T cell receptor beta chains from one sample sequenced in a study of cytomegalovirus exposure and HLA in healthy donors. PCR used 60 Vbeta primers and 13 Jbeta primers. The assay was immunoSEQ multiplex PCR, and TCRdb's table has in-frame clones only and misses some. Here the sample spans approximately 100,000 clones, more than 65% being singletons. Sequencing was performed on PBMCs. All receptors come from a man aged 40-49 years in good health and CMV-seropositive.

As to this clone: At one of its ends the junction is not consistent with the germline gene, which may arise from a read error. The chain links TRBV2 to TRBJ2-6; maybe TRBD1 (5 bases). This CDR3 has 16 amino acids. Germline V CDR1 and CDR2: SNHLY, FYNNEI. DNA for the CDR3: TGTGCCAGCAGTGTTAACGCGCACTCTGGGGCCAACGGCCTGACTTTC. Its protein is CASSVNAHSGANGLTF.

The chain uses TRBV2 and TRBJ1-5, with D maybe TRBD1 (6 bases). There are 14 residues in the CDR3. CDR1 SNHLY and CDR2 FYNNEI come from the germline V gene. V was cut by 2 bases and J by 4 bases, with 9 bases left in between. CDR3 sequence (DNA): TGTGCCAGCAGTGAAACAGGGTCAAATCAGCCCCAGCATTTT. It codes for CASSETGSNQPQHF.

This clone came up a few times. The rearrangement joins TRBV6-5 to TRBJ2-7; 7 nucleotides line up with TRBD2. Germline values: CDR1 MNHEY, CDR2 SVGAGI. The CDR3 length is 15 residues. The J segment lost 4 bases and the V segment lost 6 bases, leaving 12 bases of the junction unmatched. In DNA form, the CDR3 reads TGTGCCAGCAGGGCTGGGGGTCGGGGGGTGTACGAGCAGTACTTC. Protein product: CASRAGGRGVYEQYF.

This clone was found once. The CDR3 loop reads CASRGTGKGYEQYF. CDR3 in DNA: TGTGCCAGCAGGGGGACAGGGAAAGGGTACGAGCAGTACTTC. The chain employs TRBV6-5 and TRBJ2-7, with 9 bases identical to TRBD1. Germline loops: CDR1 MNHEY, CDR2 SVGAGI. The CDR3 is 14 residues long. After removal of 6 bases from V and 4 bases from J, the junction contained 7 bases not matched to a gene.

This clone was recorded only once. The chain couples TRBV19 to TRBJ2-1; no firm D call. The CDR3 is 14 residues long. CDR1 and CDR2 (germline): LNHDA, SQIVND (reference sequence). V lost 3 bases and J lost 3, with 9 bases in between. CDR3 in amino acids: CASSIGPFYNEQFF. The CDR3 nucleotides are TGTGCCAGTAGTATTGGGCCCTTCTACAATGAGCAGTTCTTC.

This rearrangement joins TRBV4-1 to TRBJ2-1; 8 positions agree with TRBD2. Germline V CDR1 and CDR2: MGHRA, YSYEKL. Trimming at V came to 0 bases and at J to 2 bases, leaving 9 bases not matched to a gene. There are 18 residues in the CDR3. The CDR3 protein is CASSQDPPISGAYNEQFF. For the CDR3, the DNA is TGCGCCAGCAGCCAAGACCCGCCCATTAGCGGGGCCTACAATGAGCAGTTCTTC.

The V call is TRBV7-9, the J call TRBJ2-7; 7 bases match TRBD1. The trim removed 5 bases at V and 5 bases at J, leaving 3 bases unmatched. The CDR3 contains 12 residues. The germline V gene has CDR1 SEHNR and CDR2 FQNEAQ (reference sequence). The CDR3 bases are TGTGCCAGCAGCCTGGGGACAGACGAGCAGTACTTC. Its protein product is CASSLGTDEQYF.

CDR3 in amino acids: CASSYFGQGTGELFF. The CDR3 bases are TGTGCCAGCAGTTACTTCGGACAGGGCACCGGGGAGCTGTTTTTT. The rearrangement links TRBV6-5 to TRBJ2-2; 8 bases map to TRBD1. Germline V gene sequence: CDR1 MNHEY, CDR2 SVGAGI. The CDR3 sequence is 15 residues long. J was trimmed by 4 bases and V by 1 base; bases with no gene match: 2.

The chain has TRBV7-2 and TRBJ1-3; 10 bases are a match to TRBD1. CDR1 and CDR2 (germline): SGHTA, FQGNSA. The CDR3 is made up of 15 amino acids. V dropped 5 bases and J dropped 3; count of bases not matched to a gene: 4. The CDR3 spells CASSRQGAVGNTIYF. CDR3 nucleotides: TGTGCCAGCAGCCGACAGGGGGCGGTTGGAAACACCATATATTTT.

J is TRBJ2-3 and V is TRBV18, with TRBD2 as a possible D gene (5 bases). Germline CDR1 reads KGHSH; CDR2 reads LQKENI. The ends were cut back, 2 bases at V and 2 bases at J, with 11 bases in the middle. CDR3 length: 15 amino acids. CDR3 protein: CASSPKRDLTDTQYF. Here the CDR3 DNA reads TGTGCCAGCTCACCAAAGAGGGATCTCACAGATACGCAGTATTTT.

The V call is TRBV5-1, the J call TRBJ2-5; 7 nucleotides match TRBD1. From germline, CDR1 is SGHRS and CDR2 YFSETQ. The CDR3 extends over 15 amino acids. V lost 0 bases and J lost 5; bases outside the gene matches: 7. Here the CDR3 DNA reads TGCGCCAGCAGCTTGGATCCTAACAGGGGTGAGACCCAGTACTTC. Its protein product is CASSLDPNRGETQYF. Looking up the rest from reference TRBV5-1 and TRBJ2-5 gives the full variable domain: KAGVTQTPRYLIKTRGQQVTLSCSPISGHRSVSWYQQTPGQGLQFLFEYFSETQRNKGNFPGRFSGRQFSNSRSEMNVSTLELGDSALYLCASSLDPNRGETQYFGPGTRLLVL.

The rearrangement joins TRBV2 to TRBJ2-2; D might be TRBD1 (6 bases). V shed 9 bases and J shed 5 bases, with 13 bases lying between them. CDR3 length: 13 amino acids. The germline V gene has CDR1 SNHLY and CDR2 FYNNEI. CDR3 in amino acids: CARGTRETGELFF. The CDR3, as DNA: TGTGCCAGAGGGACAAGGGAAACCGGGGAGCTGTTTTTT. Supplemented by reference TRBV2 and TRBJ2-2, the full variable domain reads EPEVTQTPSHQVTQMGQEVILRCVPISNHLYFYWYRQILGQKVEFLVSFYNNEISEKSEIFDDQFSVERPDGSNFTLKIRSTKLEDSAMYFCARGTRETGELFFGEGSRLTVL.

The gene calls are TRBV11-1 and TRBJ2-7, with a possible D match to TRBD1 (5 bases). The CDR3 length is 14 residues. V was clipped by 6 bases and J by 1 base, with 13 bases between them. Looked up from germline, CDR1 is SGHAT and CDR2 is FQDESV (reference sequence). CDR3 nucleotides: TGTGCCAGCAGTTTCGCAGGGCTATCCTACGAGCAGTACTTC. Encoded protein: CASSFAGLSYEQYF.

The chain joins TRBV5-1 to TRBJ2-3; D unclear. Germline V CDR1 and CDR2: SGHRS, YFSETQ. Trimming removed 0 bases from V and 2 bases from J, with 10 bases in between. This CDR3 region has 15 residues. CDR3 nucleotides: TGCGCCAGCAGCTTGGCTACAGCAACCACAGATACGCAGTATTTT. It encodes CASSLATATTDTQYF.

This clone appeared once. This chain uses TRBV6-6 with TRBJ2-5; a weak D match, TRBD1 (6 bases). Deletions cut 0 bases from V and 6 bases from J, with 14 bases between. The CDR3 consists of 15 residues. Germline lookup yields CDR1 MNHNY and CDR2 SVGAGI (reference sequence). The CDR3 loop is CASSYSTRGVQTQYF. The CDR3 bases are TGTGCCAGCAGTTACTCGACCAGGGGTGTGCAGACCCAGTACTTC.

The chain joins TRBV16 to TRBJ1-5, with D possibly matching TRBD1 (6 bases). This CDR3 has 15 residues. From germline, CDR1 is KGHSY and CDR2 FQNENV. Trimming took 4 bases from V and 2 from J, leaving 12 bases between them. The CDR3: CASSRQGLGNQPQHF. Written as DNA, the CDR3 is TGTGCCAGCAGCCGTCAGGGGTTAGGCAATCAGCCCCAGCATTTT. The full variable domain, its missing parts supplied by reference TRBV16 and TRBJ1-5, is GEEVAQTPKHLVRGEGQKAKLYCAPIKGHSYVFWYQQVLKNEFKFLISFQNENVFDETGMPKERFSAKCLPNSPCSLEIQATKLEDSAVYFCASSRQGLGNQPQHFGDGTRLSIL.

This sequence joins TRBV6-5 and TRBJ2-2; no firm D call. The germline gives CDR1 MNHEY, CDR2 SVGAGI. V lost 4 bases, J lost 1 base, and 7 bases lay in between. The CDR3 totals 14 residues. The CDR3 reads CASSSRQNTGELFF. DNA for the CDR3: TGTGCCAGCAGTTCGCGACAGAACACCGGGGAGCTGTTTTTT.

The sample holds one count of this clone. V gene TRBV5-5 combines with J gene TRBJ2-7; TRBD2 matches 7 bases. This CDR3 is 17 amino acids long. V lost 4 bases, J lost 4 bases, and 17 bases stayed unmatched. The germline gives CDR1 SGHKS, CDR2 YYEKEE (reference sequence). The CDR3 spells CASSPWSSGWSLYEQYF. The CDR3 DNA follows: TGTGCCAGCAGCCCGTGGTCTAGCGGATGGTCCTTATACGAGCAGTACTTC.

This chain connects TRBV11-2 to TRBJ1-4; D unclear. CDR1 is SGHAT, CDR2 FQNNGV, per germline. Trimming took 3 bases from V and 8 from J, leaving 4 bases between them. This CDR3 has 11 amino acids. Here the CDR3 DNA reads TGTGCCAGCAGCTTTCAAGAAAAACTGTTTTTT. Residues: CASSFQEKLFF.

The rearrangement joins TRBV7-9 to TRBJ1-4; tentative D call: TRBD1 (5 bases). Germline V gives CDR1 SEHNR, CDR2 FQNEAQ (reference sequence). CDR3 size: 14 residues. Trimming cost V 1 base and J 4 bases, with 7 bases left between them. The CDR3 protein is CASSLGGGNEKLFF. The CDR3 coding sequence is TGTGCCAGCAGCTTAGGCGGGGGTAATGAAAAACTGTTTTTT.

This chain links TRBV11-2 with TRBJ2-2, with TRBD2 matching over 7 bases. The CDR3 is 12 amino acids. The ends lost 10 bases at V and 3 bases at J; junction bases unmatched: 2. CDR1 and CDR2 from the germline V gene are SGHAT and FQNNGV. The CDR3 DNA reads as TGTGCCATCCTAGCGGACACCGGGGAGCTGTTTTTT. The encoded protein is CAILADTGELFF.

The V gene is TRBV27, the J gene TRBJ1-5; 9 bases fit TRBD1. The CDR3 is 14 amino acids. Germline assignment: CDR1 MNHEY and CDR2 SMNVEV (reference sequence). V lost 5 bases to trimming and J lost 5 bases; unmatched junction nucleotides: 4. CDR3: CASSPRQGDQPQHF. CDR3 nucleotide sequence: TGTGCCAGCAGTCCCCGACAGGGGGATCAGCCCCAGCATTTT.

The chain joins TRBV6-5 to TRBJ2-5; D is uncertain. This CDR3 region has 13 residues. Trimming took off 0 bases at V and 5 bases at J, with 7 bases between the two ends. Germline V gene data show CDR1 as MNHEY and CDR2 as SVGAGI. In DNA form, the CDR3 reads TGTGCCAGCAGTTACTCGAGTAAGGAGACCCAGTACTTC. Translating it yields CASSYSSKETQYF.

The chain couples TRBV7-2 to TRBJ2-4; the match to TRBD1 covers 8 bases. With V trimmed by 6 bases and J by 3 bases, 7 bases remained unmatched. The CDR3 length is 15 residues. From germline, CDR1 is SGHTA and CDR2 FQGNSA. In nucleotides, the CDR3 is TGTGCCAGCAGGAGTCCAGGGGGCGTCAAAAACATTCAGTACTTC. Amino acids: CASRSPGGVKNIQYF.

The gene calls are TRBV5-1 and TRBJ1-3, with 7 bases fitting TRBD1. V shed 1 base and J 9 bases; nucleotides not matched to a gene: 10. Per germline, CDR1 SGHRS and CDR2 YFSETQ. CDR3 length: 15 amino acids. The CDR3 coding sequence is TGCGCCAGCAGCTTGCTAGGGGGCGAAGCAACCACCATATATTTT. Its protein is CASSLLGGEATTIYF. Together with reference TRBV5-1 and TRBJ1-3, the CDR3 gives the full variable domain: KAGVTQTPRYLIKTRGQQVTLSCSPISGHRSVSWYQQTPGQGLQFLFEYFSETQRNKGNFPGRFSGRQFSNSRSEMNVSTLELGDSALYLCASSLLGGEATTIYFGEGSWLTVV.

The chain has TRBV2 and TRBJ1-2, with 7 bases fitting TRBD1. V lost 9 bases and J lost 7; bases outside the gene matches: 11. CDR1 is SNHLY and CDR2 is FYNNEI in the germline V gene. The CDR3 totals 13 residues. CDR3 amino acids: CASRAGGLGGYTF. CDR3 sequence (DNA): TGTGCCAGTAGGGCAGGGGGACTAGGTGGCTACACCTTC.

Comment on this clone: Relative to the germline gene, one junction end is altered; a read error may explain this. V gene TRBV7-9 combines with J gene TRBJ2-1, with 11 bases that match TRBD2. The germline CDR1 and CDR2 sequences are SEHNR and FQNEAQ (reference sequence). This CDR3 region has 15 residues. The CDR3 sequence: CSSSLDSGGANEQFF. In DNA, the CDR3 is TGTTCCAGCAGCTTAGATAGCGGGGGGGCCAATGAGCAGTTCTTC.

V gene TRBV6-6 combines with J gene TRBJ1-2; the D gene is possibly TRBD1 (6 bases). The CDR3 contains 14 residues. Germline lookup yields CDR1 MNHNY and CDR2 SVGAGI (reference sequence). V was trimmed by 0 bases and J by 10 bases, leaving 15 bases between them. The CDR3 bases are TGTGCCAGCAGTTACTCGACAGGTCAGGAGGACTACACCTTC. As protein: CASSYSTGQEDYTF.

The chain joins TRBV19 to TRBJ2-1; 9 bases agree with TRBD1. The trim removed 2 bases at V and 8 bases at J, leaving 10 bases unmatched. The germline CDR1 and CDR2 sequences are LNHDA and SQIVND (reference sequence). The CDR3 contains 16 residues. CDR3 nucleotides: TGTGCCAGTAGTATAACAGACAGGGGGGCACTCTATGAGCAGTTCTTC. It codes for CASSITDRGALYEQFF. Supplemented by reference TRBV19 and TRBJ2-1, the full variable domain reads DGGITQSPKYLFRKEGQNVTLSCEQNLNHDAMYWYRQDPGQGLRLIYYSQIVNDFQKGDIAEGYSVSREKKESFPLTVTSAQKNPTAFYLCASSITDRGALYEQFFGPGTRLTVL.

This sequence joins TRBV10-3 and TRBJ2-7, with 11 bases that match TRBD1. Trimming took 10 bases from V and 3 from J; bases not matched to a gene: 5. The CDR3 contains 13 residues. Per germline, CDR1 ENHRY and CDR2 SYGVKD. CDR3 nucleotide sequence: TGTGCCACCGGACAGGGGGCGGGCTACGAGCAGTACTTC. It translates to CATGQGAGYEQYF.